A single sample gave rise to the 20 T cell receptor beta chains below, sequenced in a study of regulatory T cells in long-lasting Graves disease. Indicated time point: newly diagnosed GD, antithyroid drugs for less than 3 months. PBMCs provided the RNA from which the TCR library was made. Libraries of TCR beta came from iRepertoire HTBI primers plus Arm-PCR of CDR3 regions. TCRdb reprocessed the multiplex PCR reads with MiXCR, giving one entry per CDR3 protein. This sample has 350,000 to 450,000 distinct CDR3 sequences, with 15% found just once. These records were also assigned to another study, of T cells in Graves' hyperthyroidism and ophthalmopathy.

Source: peripheral blood mononuclear cells (PBMCs), taken at new diagnosis, from a patient treated with antithyroid drugs. The receptors come from a woman between 40 and 55 years old with Graves disease.

This clonotype has ten or more counts. As DNA, the CDR3 is TGTGCCAGTAAAGCGGACATGGCCTACAATGAGCAGTTCTTC. It specifies CASKADMAYNEQFF. The rearrangement joins TRBV19 to TRBJ2-1; the D call may be TRBD1 or TRBD2 (5 bases each). This CDR3 comprises 14 residues. Germline CDR1 LNHDA, CDR2 SQIVND (reference sequence). Trimming removed 7 bases at V and 2 bases at J, with 12 bases between.

This clonotype showed up many times. J is TRBJ1-1 and V is TRBV29-1; possible D gene TRBD1, 5 bases. Trimming removed 3 bases at V and 4 bases at J, with 15 bases between. CDR3 length: 14 amino acids. Looked up from germline, CDR1 is SQVTM and CDR2 is ANQGSEA. The CDR3 DNA is TGCAGCGTTGACCCCCAGGGATGGGTCACTGAAGCTTTCTTT. It is translated as CSVDPQGWVTEAFF. Variable domain in full (rest from reference TRBV29-1 and TRBJ1-1): SAVISQKPSRDICQRGTSLTIQCQVDSQVTMMFWYRQQPGQSLTLIATANQGSEATYESGFVIDKFPISRPNLTFSTLTVSNMSPEDSSIYLCSVDPQGWVTEAFFGQGTRLTVV.

This clonotype occurred many times. The CDR3 DNA follows: TGTGCCGGGAGACAGGGGGCGGACACTGAAGCTTTCTTT. Translated, it gives CAGRQGADTEAFF. The chain joins TRBV10-3 to TRBJ1-1, with 10 bases matching TRBD1. This CDR3 spans 13 amino acids. Trimming took 11 bases from V and 3 from J; bases not matched to a gene: 6. The germline V gene encodes CDR1 ENHRY and CDR2 SYGVKD.

This clonotype showed up many times. The chain combines TRBV6-2 or TRBV6-3 with TRBJ2-7; TRBD1 matches 9 bases. CDR3 size: 14 residues. Germline V CDR1 and CDR2: MNHEY, SVGEGT. The V segment lost 2 bases and the J segment 8 bases; nucleotides outside the gene matches: 7. The CDR3 reads CASSYGGQGGQQYF. In DNA, the CDR3 is TGTGCCAGCAGTTACGGGGGACAGGGAGGTCAGCAGTACTTC.

The chain uses TRBV20-1 and TRBJ2-5, with 7 bases lining up with TRBD1. The CDR3 is 14 amino acids. The V gene end was trimmed by 0 bases and the J gene end by 5 bases; junction bases not matched to a gene: 6. Germline V gene sequence: CDR1 DFQATT, CDR2 SNEGSKA (reference sequence). The chain's CDR3 is CSARDRQGFETQYF. As DNA, the CDR3 is TGCAGTGCTAGAGATCGACAGGGATTTGAGACCCAGTACTTC.

A few counts support this clonotype. The CDR3 DNA is TGTGCCACCAGTGAGGGCGGGGACAGGACCGTTTACGAGCAGTACTTC. It yields the protein CATSEGGDRTVYEQYF. The chain links TRBV24-1 to TRBJ2-7; 8 bases agree with TRBD1. This CDR3 region has 16 residues. The V and J ends lost 4 bases and 4 bases, in that order; junction bases with no gene match: 11. Germline assignment: CDR1 KGHDR and CDR2 SFDVKD.

The chain recombines TRBV6-1 with TRBJ1-4, with 8 bases identical to TRBD1. The V gene's germline CDR1 is MNHNS and CDR2 SASEGT. The CDR3 spans 16 residues. V shed 5 bases and J 4 bases; nucleotides not matched to a gene: 9. The CDR3: CASSKTYGQGNEKLFF. The CDR3 region has the DNA TGTGCCAGCAGTAAAACCTACGGACAGGGTAATGAAAAACTGTTTTTT.

This sequence joins TRBV27 and TRBJ2-7; TRBD2 matches at 7 bases. Trimming removed 4 bases from V and 2 bases from J; junction bases left unmatched: 5. The CDR3 has 14 residues. Germline assignment: CDR1 MNHEY and CDR2 SMNVEV (reference sequence). CDR3 DNA: TGTGCCAGCAGTTCAGGACTAGTCCCCTACGAGCAGTACTTC. Protein: CASSSGLVPYEQYF.

This clonotype was found many times. J is TRBJ2-1 and V is TRBV20-1; D remains unclear. Germline-derived CDR1 and CDR2 are DFQATT and SNEGSKA (reference sequence). This CDR3 contains 12 residues. V lost 1 base, J lost 5 bases, and 6 bases lay in between. The CDR3 DNA reads TGCAGTGCTAGAGTCCTCGACAATGAGCAGTTCTTC. Encoded protein: CSARVLDNEQFF.

This chain links TRBV6-1 with TRBJ2-2; 7 bases agree with TRBD2. The germline CDR1 and CDR2 sequences are MNHNS and SASEGT. CDR3 length: 13 amino acids. The junction had 4 bases not matched to a gene; V was cut back by 7 bases and J by 5 bases. The CDR3 loop is CASNSGGTGELFF. For the CDR3, the DNA is TGTGCCAGCAATTCGGGAGGTACCGGGGAGCTGTTTTTT.

This clonotype was observed many times. This chain links TRBV12-5 with TRBJ2-5; TRBD1 is a possible D gene (5 bases). There are 13 residues in the CDR3. Trimming shortened V by 5 bases and J by 7 bases, and 14 bases separated the two germline ends. Germline V gene lookup returns CDR1 LGHNT and CDR2 FRNRAP. The CDR3 spells CASGPDPQGTQYF. Written as DNA, the CDR3 is TGTGCTAGTGGTCCCGACCCCCAGGGGACCCAGTACTTC.

The chain is built from TRBV10-2 and TRBJ2-7, with D hard to call. The CDR3 spans 13 residues. The V gene's germline CDR1 is WSHSY and CDR2 SAAADI. Deletions cut 0 bases from V and 4 bases from J, with 7 bases between. In DNA form, the CDR3 reads TGCGCCAGCAGTGAGTCTGAGAGTTACGAGCAGTACTTC. Translating it yields CASSESESYEQYF.

This clonotype was counted once. The V call is TRBV19, the J call TRBJ2-2, with D uncertain. This CDR3 region has 12 residues. The V and J ends lost 3 bases and 6 bases respectively, with 5 bases between them. Germline CDR1 reads LNHDA; CDR2 reads SQIVND (reference sequence). The CDR3 bases are TGTGCCAGTAGTATGGGTGCCGGGGAGCTGTTTTTT. It encodes CASSMGAGELFF. The full variable domain, its missing parts supplied by reference TRBV19 and TRBJ2-2, is DGGITQSPKYLFRKEGQNVTLSCEQNLNHDAMYWYRQDPGQGLRLIYYSQIVNDFQKGDIAEGYSVSREKKESFPLTVTSAQKNPTAFYLCASSMGAGELFFGEGSRLTVL.

This clonotype was detected a few times. The chain couples TRBV7-8 to TRBJ1-5; 11 bases agree with TRBD1. V shed 4 bases, J shed 7 bases, and the junction held 9 bases outside the gene matches. The CDR3 consists of 16 residues. Germline CDR1 reads SGHVS; CDR2 reads FQNEAQ. In DNA, the CDR3 is TGTGCCAGCAGCTCCTCCGGACAGGGGGCTTTGCAGCCCCAGCATTTT. As protein: CASSSSGQGALQPQHF.

The chain links TRBV10-3 to TRBJ2-3, with 12 bases that match TRBD2. Trimming took 6 bases from V and 7 from J; bases not matched to a gene: 8. CDR1 is ENHRY, CDR2 SYGVKD, per germline. The CDR3 covers 15 residues. CDR3 protein: CAIRASGRETYTQYF. The CDR3 DNA reads as TGTGCCATCAGGGCTAGCGGGAGGGAGACATATACGCAGTATTTT.

This clonotype was recorded at least ten times. V gene TRBV27 combines with J gene TRBJ1-1; TRBD1 might be the D (5 bases). The germline gives CDR1 MNHEY, CDR2 SMNVEV (reference sequence). CDR3 length: 12 residues. V gave up 4 bases and J gave up 7 bases, with 10 bases separating them. The CDR3, as DNA: TGTGCCAGCAGTTCAGGGTTAGATGAAGCTTTCTTT. Translating it yields CASSSGLDEAFF.

The CDR3 DNA is TGTGCCAGCGGAGATCACGGGGAGCTGTTTTTT. This sequence encodes CASGDHGELFF. The J gene is TRBJ2-2, the V gene TRBV19; D not resolved. Germline V CDR1 and CDR2: LNHDA, SQIVND (reference sequence). Trimming stripped 9 bases from V and 7 bases from J, with 9 bases between. The CDR3 totals 11 residues.

The chain recombines TRBV3-1 with TRBJ1-2, with a weak D call TRBD1 (6 bases). Trimming took 4 bases from V and 3 from J, leaving 21 bases between them. This CDR3 contains 17 residues. Germline values: CDR1 LGHDT, CDR2 YNNKEL (reference sequence). CDR3 in DNA: TGTGCCAGCAGCCGCCCGATACAGGGAGCGCACGACTATGGCTACACCTTC. This encodes CASSRPIQGAHDYGYTF.

This clonotype was seen at least ten times. The chain employs TRBV18 and TRBJ2-5, with 7 nucleotides matching TRBD1. In germline, CDR1 is KGHSH, CDR2 LQKENI. Unmatched junction bases numbered 2, after V lost 3 bases and J lost 4 bases. The length of the CDR3 is 13 residues. CDR3: CASSPRQGETQYF. CDR3 DNA: TGTGCCAGCTCACCTAGACAGGGAGAGACCCAGTACTTC.

This clonotype was recorded at least ten times. The chain links TRBV2 to TRBJ2-5; tentatively, D is TRBD1 (7 bases). The CDR3 runs to 14 residues. Trimming pared 6 bases from V and 2 bases from J, leaving 13 bases between. From germline, CDR1 is SNHLY and CDR2 FYNNEI. The CDR3 loop reads CASREGTEQETQYF. The DNA of the CDR3 is TGTGCCAGCAGGGAGGGGACAGAACAAGAGACCCAGTACTTC. The complete variable domain, with remaining parts taken from reference TRBV2 and TRBJ2-5, reads EPEVTQTPSHQVTQMGQEVILRCVPISNHLYFYWYRQILGQKVEFLVSFYNNEISEKSEIFDDQFSVERPDGSNFTLKIRSTKLEDSAMYFCASREGTEQETQYFGPGTRLLVL.